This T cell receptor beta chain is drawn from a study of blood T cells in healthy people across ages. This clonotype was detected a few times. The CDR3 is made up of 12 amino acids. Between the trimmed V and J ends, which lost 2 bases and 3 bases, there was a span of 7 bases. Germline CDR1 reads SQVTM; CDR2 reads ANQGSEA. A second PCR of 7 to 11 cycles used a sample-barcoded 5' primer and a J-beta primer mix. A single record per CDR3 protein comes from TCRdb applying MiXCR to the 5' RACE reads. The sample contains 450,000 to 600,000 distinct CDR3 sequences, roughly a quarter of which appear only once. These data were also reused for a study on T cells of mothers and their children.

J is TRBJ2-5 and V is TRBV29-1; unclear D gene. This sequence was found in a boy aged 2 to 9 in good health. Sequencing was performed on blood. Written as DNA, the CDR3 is TGCAGCGTTGAATACGGCAAAGAGACCCAGTACTTC. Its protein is CSVEYGKETQYF.